The clone carrying this TCR beta chain was seen a few times. What it binds is unknown. The junction does not match germline at one end; this may be a read error. Per sample, no less than 6 micrograms of total RNA were extracted. This entry belongs to a study of blood T cells in healthy people across ages. Across the study: Template switching retrieved approximately one barcoded beta molecule for each two T cells. Study-level results: A strong correlation was seen between TCR beta diversity and naive T cell percentage.

This CDR3 spans 12 amino acids. Germline V gene sequence: CDR1 MGHDK, CDR2 SYGVNS. With a J-beta primer mix and a sample-barcoded 5' primer, a second PCR ran 7 to 11 cycles. TCRdb re-analysed the 5' RACE reads in MiXCR, keeping a single row per CDR3 protein. The table records about 1.4 million distinct CDR3 sequences, roughly 60% of them present only once. The sample comprised blood. The sequence came from a man between 18 and 35 years old in good health. V and J are TRBV25-1 and TRBJ1-1; D call uncertain. Written as DNA, the CDR3 is TGTGCCAGCAGACTCTTTAACACGGAAGCTTTCTTT. Protein sequence: CASRLFNTEAFF.